One T cell receptor beta chain is described in this entry. These data belong to a study of blood T cell repertoires in COVID-19. Repertoires were generated with immunoSEQ multiplex PCR, while TCRdb's copy carries only in-frame clones and drops some. Of hundreds of thousands of clones in the sample, roughly 83% were seen once. Germline CDR1 is SGHTA and CDR2 is FQGTGA. Trimming took off 1 base at V and 6 bases at J, with 6 bases between the two ends. CDR3 length: 13 amino acids. The chain links TRBV7-3 to TRBJ2-2; D is unclear. Sequencing input: peripheral blood. The TCR comes from a man aged 40-49 years with acute or convalescent COVID-19. CDR3 coding DNA: TGTGCCAGCAGCTTAAGCTCAGCCGGGGAGCTGTTTTTT. This encodes CASSLSSAGELFF.